Listed below are T cell receptor beta chains from one sample, sequenced in a study of blood T cell repertoires in COVID-19. The data were produced by immunoSEQ multiplex PCR, yet TCRdb's version contains in-frame clones alone and is incomplete. The sample holds about 280,000 clones, around nine tenths seen once. Input material: peripheral blood. The receptors were gathered from a middle-aged man with acute or convalescent COVID-19. Both conserved end residues are part of each CDR3. The D gene is left open where the match is weak. The size field is filled for only some rows; it gives once, few, many or a size class.

CDR3 DNA: TGCGCCAGCAGCCCGGGACTAGAAGCAGATACGCAGTATTTT
CDR3 protein: CASSPGLEADTQYF
clone size: -
J gene: TRBJ2-3
V gene: TRBV5-1
D gene: TRBD2

CDR3 DNA: TGTGCCAGCAGTGGGCGGGGGGGATACAATGAGCAGTTCTTC
CDR3 protein: CASSGRGGYNEQFF
clone size: -
J gene: TRBJ2-1
V gene: TRBV6-6
D gene: TRBD2

CDR3 DNA: TGTGCCAGCAGTCCGTACTCGAGAGGTTACGAGCAGTACTTC
CDR3 protein: CASSPYSRGYEQYF
clone size: few
J gene: TRBJ2-7
V gene: TRBV6-5
D gene: -

CDR3 DNA: TGTGCCAGCAGCTTTAGGGAGGCAGGTGTCTCCTACAATGAGCAGTTCTTC
CDR3 protein: CASSFREAGVSYNEQFF
clone size: -
J gene: TRBJ2-1
V gene: TRBV7-9
D gene: -

CDR3 DNA: TGTGCTAGTGGCCTGATGGGGGGGCAACAGCCCCAGCATTTT
CDR3 protein: CASGLMGGQQPQHF
clone size: -
J gene: TRBJ1-5
V gene: TRBV12-5
D gene: -

CDR3 DNA: TGTGCCAGCAGCTTAAGGGCGGGCTATGGCTACACCTTC
CDR3 protein: CASSLRAGYGYTF
clone size: -
J gene: TRBJ1-2
V gene: TRBV7-3
D gene: -

CDR3 DNA: TGTGCCAGCAACCTAGCCGGGGCCTACAATGAGCAGTTCTTC
CDR3 protein: CASNLAGAYNEQFF
clone size: once
J gene: TRBJ2-1
V gene: TRBV3-1/TRBV3-2
D gene: -

CDR3 DNA: TGCGCCAGCAGCCCACAGATGAACACTGAAGCTTTCTTT
CDR3 protein: CASSPQMNTEAFF
clone size: -
J gene: TRBJ1-1
V gene: TRBV5-1
D gene: -

CDR3 DNA: TGTGCCAGTTTTGGCAGGGTCAACACTGAAGCTTTCTTT
CDR3 protein: CASFGRVNTEAFF
clone size: -
J gene: TRBJ1-1
V gene: TRBV7-9
D gene: -

CDR3 DNA: TGTGCCAGCAGCCAGTGGGCCACAGATACGCAGTATTTT
CDR3 protein: CASSQWATDTQYF
clone size: once
J gene: TRBJ2-3
V gene: TRBV5-6
D gene: -

CDR3 DNA: TGTGCCAGCACCTTGGCCACTGAAGCTTTCTTT
CDR3 protein: CASTLATEAFF
clone size: -
J gene: TRBJ1-1
V gene: TRBV6-5
D gene: -

CDR3 DNA: TGCGCCAGCAGCCCATCACGGTTGCCTAATTCACCCCTCCACTTT
CDR3 protein: CASSPSRLPNSPLHF
clone size: -
J gene: TRBJ1-6
V gene: TRBV23-1
D gene: -

CDR3 DNA: TGTGCCAGCAGTTTATGGGGGGGCACTGAAGCTTTCTTT
CDR3 protein: CASSLWGGTEAFF
clone size: few
J gene: TRBJ1-1
V gene: TRBV12-3/TRBV12-4
D gene: -